The entry below gives a single T cell receptor (beta chain) sequence along with its context. Its antigen is still unknown. This record comes from a study of OX40 agonist ivuxolimab in advanced cancers. The overall study: Patients undergoing dose escalation presented with hepatocellular carcinoma, melanoma, renal cell or head and neck cancer. The eligibility criteria allowed prior anti-PD-1, anti-PD-L1 or anti-CTLA-4 therapy, and about 40% had some.

General study results and limits: Blood T cells, both CD4+ and CD8+, expanded clonally by week 6 at 0.1 to 3.0 mg/kg. The authors did not determine the antigen specificity of the expanded peripheral T cells.

Germline V gene data show CDR1 as MNHNY and CDR2 as SVGAGI (reference sequence). The CDR3 has 13 amino acids. The V and J ends lost 6 bases and 7 bases respectively, with 16 bases between them. Measured with immunoSEQ multiplex PCR; TCRdb has only the in-frame clones, and not every one. The sample consists of fewer than 120,000 clones, 89% of them appearing once. This specimen consisted of CD4+ or CD8+ T cells sorted from blood, obtained in a trial of the OX40 agonist ivuxolimab. The rearrangement links TRBV6-6 to TRBJ2-7; D not resolved. The receptor was isolated from an adult with an advanced solid tumor such as melanoma, head and neck, liver or kidney cancer. The CDR3 region has the DNA TGTGCCAGCAGACCCTCTCTCTCCGTAGAGCAGTACTTC. Protein product: CASRPSLSVEQYF.